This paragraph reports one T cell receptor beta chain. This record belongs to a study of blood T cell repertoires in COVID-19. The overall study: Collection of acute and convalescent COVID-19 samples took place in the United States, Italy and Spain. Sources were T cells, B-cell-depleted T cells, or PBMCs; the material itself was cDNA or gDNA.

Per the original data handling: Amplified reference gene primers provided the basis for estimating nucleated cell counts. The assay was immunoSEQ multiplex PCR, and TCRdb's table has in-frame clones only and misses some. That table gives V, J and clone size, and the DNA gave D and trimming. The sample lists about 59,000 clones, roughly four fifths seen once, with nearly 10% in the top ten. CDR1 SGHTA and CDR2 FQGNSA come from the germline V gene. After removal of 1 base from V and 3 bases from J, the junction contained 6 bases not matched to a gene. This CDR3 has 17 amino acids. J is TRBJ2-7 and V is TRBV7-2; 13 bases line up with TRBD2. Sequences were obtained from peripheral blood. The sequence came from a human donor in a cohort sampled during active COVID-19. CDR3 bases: TGTGCCAGCAGCTTAGTCGGTGGGACTAGCGGGAACTACGAGCAGTACTTC. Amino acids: CASSLVGGTSGNYEQYF.